One and the same sample provided the 27 T cell receptor beta chains below, sequenced in a study of OX40 agonist ivuxolimab in advanced cancers. Clones were read by immunoSEQ multiplex PCR, and TCRdb kept only the in-frame ones, dropping some. The repertoire holds around 66,000 clones, with nearly 90% as singletons. Sample: CD4+ or CD8+ T cells sorted from blood, taken in a trial of the OX40 agonist ivuxolimab. All receptors come from an adult with an advanced solid tumor such as melanoma, head and neck, liver or kidney cancer.

The V and J genes are TRBV19 and TRBJ1-5; the D is unclear. The germline V gene encodes CDR1 LNHDA and CDR2 SQIVND (reference sequence). V shed 3 bases and J shed 5 bases, with 14 bases lying between them. The CDR3 loop spans 15 amino acids. CDR3 sequence: CASSIEWSDHQPQHF. CDR3 nucleotides: TGTGCCAGTAGTATCGAATGGTCGGACCATCAGCCCCAGCATTTT.

DNA for the CDR3: TGCGCCAGCACCACATCTCCGACGGTGCAAGAGACCCAGTACTTC. It yields the protein CASTTSPTVQETQYF. The chain carries TRBV5-1 and TRBJ2-5, with D unresolved. The CDR3 totals 15 residues. Trimming cost V 6 bases and J 2 bases, with 17 bases left between them. Germline V gives CDR1 SGHRS, CDR2 YFSETQ. Full variable domain (missing parts from reference TRBV5-1 and TRBJ2-5): KAGVTQTPRYLIKTRGQQVTLSCSPISGHRSVSWYQQTPGQGLQFLFEYFSETQRNKGNFPGRFSGRQFSNSRSEMNVSTLELGDSALYLCASTTSPTVQETQYFGPGTRLLVL.

The chain joins TRBV19 to TRBJ2-5; 8 bases agree with TRBD1. This CDR3 is 15 amino acids long. With V trimmed by 3 bases and J by 1 base, 4 bases remained unmatched. Germline V gene lookup returns CDR1 LNHDA and CDR2 SQIVND (reference sequence). The CDR3 here is CASSIDRGRQETQYF. Written as DNA, the CDR3 is TGTGCCAGTAGTATCGACAGGGGCCGCCAAGAGACCCAGTACTTC.

The CDR3 bases are TGCGCCAGCAGCTTGATGATGGGGGGCGGTGAGGAGACCCAGTACTTC. As protein: CASSLMMGGGEETQYF. The chain carries TRBV5-1 and TRBJ2-5; D is possibly TRBD1 or TRBD2 (6 bases each). V lost 1 base, J lost 5 bases, and 18 bases lay in between. The germline V gene encodes CDR1 SGHRS and CDR2 YFSETQ. The CDR3 runs to 16 residues.

This chain uses TRBV7-7 with TRBJ1-1; possible D gene TRBD1, 6 bases. The germline V gene has CDR1 SSHAT and CDR2 FNYEAQ (reference sequence). The CDR3 sequence is 13 residues long. The V end was cut by 5 bases, the J end by 1 base, with 8 bases between. CDR3 protein: CASSRDTNTEAFF. CDR3 nucleotides: TGTGCCAGCAGCCGGGACACGAACACTGAAGCTTTCTTT.

The V call is TRBV29-1, the J call TRBJ1-5; no reliable D call. CDR1 SQVTM and CDR2 ANQGSEA come from the germline V gene. Trimming removed 4 bases at V and 3 bases at J, with 10 bases between. CDR3 length equals 13 residues. The CDR3 nucleotides read TGCAGCGTTGCCGGAGGTTCCAATCAGCCCCAGCATTTT. Its translation: CSVAGGSNQPQHF.

The chain recombines TRBV5-4 with TRBJ2-5; D unresolved. Germline CDR1 SGHNT, CDR2 YYREEE (reference sequence). This CDR3 contains 15 residues. V was cut by 1 base and J by 0 bases, with 10 bases left in between. As DNA, the CDR3 is TGTGCCAGCAGCTTGTTAACGCCGTACCAAGAGACCCAGTACTTC. This gives the protein CASSLLTPYQETQYF. Supplemented by reference TRBV5-4 and TRBJ2-5, the full variable domain reads ETGVTQSPTHLIKTRGQQVTLRCSSQSGHNTVSWYQQALGQGPQFIFQYYREEENGRGNFPPRFSGLQFPNYSSELNVNALELDDSALYLCASSLLTPYQETQYFGPGTRLLVL.

The chain carries TRBV29-1 and TRBJ1-4; unclear D gene. The CDR3 length is 14 residues. The germline CDR1 and CDR2 sequences are SQVTM and ANQGSEA. The V and J ends lost 4 bases and 5 bases respectively, with 14 bases between them. CDR3 sequence (DNA): TGCAGCGTTGGACAAGGAGGGCGAAATGAAAAACTGTTTTTT. Amino acid sequence: CSVGQGGRNEKLFF.

This chain joins TRBV5-6 and TRBJ1-1; D is perhaps TRBD1 (5 bases). V lost 1 base and J lost 2, with 12 bases in between. The length of the CDR3 is 15 residues. Germline V gene sequence: CDR1 SGHDT, CDR2 YYEEEE. CDR3 amino acids: CASSLTVGQNTEAFF. In nucleotides, the CDR3 is TGTGCCAGCAGCTTGACCGTCGGACAAAACACTGAAGCTTTCTTT.

The chain employs TRBV7-2 and TRBJ2-3, with 10 bases identical to TRBD1. This CDR3 has 15 amino acids. The V segment lost 5 bases and the J segment 6 bases; nucleotides outside the gene matches: 8. Per the germline V gene, CDR1 is SGHTA and CDR2 is FQGNSA. The CDR3 region is CASSPRVTGGDTQYF. The CDR3 DNA follows: TGTGCCAGCAGCCCTCGCGTGACAGGGGGCGATACGCAGTATTTT.

The chain recombines TRBV6-5 with TRBJ2-7, with unresolved D. The CDR3 extends over 13 amino acids. CDR1 is MNHEY, CDR2 SVGAGI, per germline. V lost 5 bases, J lost 2 bases, and 10 bases lay in between. The CDR3 loop is CASSPGDAYEQYF. CDR3 DNA: TGTGCCAGCAGTCCCGGTGATGCCTACGAGCAGTACTTC.

The V call is TRBV4-3, the J call TRBJ1-1; D not resolved. The CDR3 spans 15 residues. V lost 0 bases, J lost 4 bases, and 12 bases lay in between. CDR1 is LGHNA and CDR2 is YSLEER in the germline V gene. The CDR3 bases are TGCGCCAGCAGCCAAGATGCGAGAGGATTCACTGAAGCTTTCTTT. This translates into CASSQDARGFTEAFF.

The chain recombines TRBV6-4 with TRBJ1-1, with a weak D call TRBD1 (5 bases). This CDR3 is 14 amino acids long. V was cut by 7 bases and J by 1 base, with 13 bases left in between. Germline CDR1 and CDR2: MRHNA and SNTAGT. The CDR3 region has the DNA TGTGCCAGCATAGACAGCTCCTGGAACACTGAAGCTTTCTTT. Translating gives CASIDSSWNTEAFF.

The chain is built from TRBV5-1 and TRBJ2-3; tentatively, D is TRBD1 (6 bases). Germline values: CDR1 SGHRS, CDR2 YFSETQ. CDR3 length: 14 residues. The V gene lost 4 bases and the J gene lost 0 bases, with 9 bases spanning the gap. The CDR3, as DNA: TGCGCCAGCAGCGGAGGACAGAGCACAGATACGCAGTATTTT. Encoded protein: CASSGGQSTDTQYF.

The chain joins TRBV10-3 to TRBJ1-3; no clear D. The germline V gene has CDR1 ENHRY and CDR2 SYGVKD. There are 13 residues in the CDR3. Trimming took 4 bases from V and 0 from J, leaving 4 bases between them. This chain's CDR3 is CAISGFSGNTIYF. CDR3 DNA: TGTGCCATCAGTGGGTTCTCTGGAAACACCATATATTTT.

The J gene is TRBJ1-3, the V gene TRBV7-8; D not resolved. Germline assignment: CDR1 SGHVS and CDR2 FQNEAQ. V lost 2 bases to trimming and J lost 1 base, with 9 bases between them. The CDR3 runs to 15 residues. This chain's CDR3 is CASSLKGGSGNTIYF. CDR3 DNA: TGTGCCAGCAGCTTAAAGGGTGGGTCTGGAAACACCATATATTTT.

The CDR3 is CASSFLAGAPADTQYF. CDR3 nucleotides: TGCGCCAGCAGCTTTCTAGCGGGGGCCCCCGCAGATACGCAGTATTTT. The gene calls are TRBV5-1 and TRBJ2-3, with 10 bases identical to TRBD2. The length of the CDR3 is 16 residues. Looked up from germline, CDR1 is SGHRS and CDR2 is YFSETQ. J was trimmed by 4 bases and V by 2 bases; bases with no gene match: 7.

The J gene is TRBJ1-3, the V gene TRBV11-2, with 7 nucleotides matching TRBD1. This CDR3 is built from 14 residues. Germline CDR1 reads SGHAT; CDR2 reads FQNNGV. V was clipped by 6 bases and J by 1 base; unmatched bases: 3. The CDR3 bases are TGTGCCAGCAGGGGACAGTTATCTGGAAACACCATATATTTT. This translates into CASRGQLSGNTIYF.

The chain has TRBV19 and TRBJ2-1; possibly TRBD1 for D (6 bases). CDR3 length: 18 residues. Germline V gives CDR1 LNHDA, CDR2 SQIVND (reference sequence). V was trimmed by 0 bases and J by 2 bases, leaving 17 bases between them. The CDR3 sequence is CASSIDLWGLAAYNEQFF. The DNA of the CDR3 is TGTGCCAGTAGTATAGATCTATGGGGGCTAGCTGCCTACAATGAGCAGTTCTTC.

This clone was recorded a few times. This rearrangement joins TRBV5-4 to TRBJ1-3; the D gene is possibly TRBD1 (6 bases). Germline assignment: CDR1 SGHNT and CDR2 YYREEE (reference sequence). The CDR3 length is 14 residues. Trimming shortened V by 5 bases and J by 4 bases, and 13 bases separated the two germline ends. The CDR3 region has the DNA TGTGCCAGCAGGGGGGCAGGGCAAGGAAACACCATATATTTT. Encoded protein: CASRGAGQGNTIYF.

The chain links TRBV10-3 to TRBJ2-1; 7 positions agree with TRBD2. V lost 7 bases to trimming and J lost 2 bases; unmatched junction nucleotides: 5. CDR3 length: 14 residues. CDR1 and CDR2 (germline): ENHRY, SYGVKD. CDR3 loop: CAITGGGPYNEQFF. CDR3 sequence (DNA): TGTGCCATCACGGGCGGGGGACCCTACAATGAGCAGTTCTTC.

Here the CDR3 reads CATTRDRNQPQHF. The CDR3 bases are TGTGCCACCACTCGGGACAGGAATCAGCCCCAGCATTTT. The J gene is TRBJ1-5, the V gene TRBV18, with 8 nucleotides matching TRBD1. This CDR3 is built from 13 residues. Per the germline V gene, CDR1 is KGHSH and CDR2 is LQKENI. V shed 10 bases, J shed 4 bases, and the junction held 6 bases outside the gene matches.

Here the CDR3 DNA reads TGTGCCAGCAGCCTCGGGACGGAAGCTTTCTTT. Translating gives CASSLGTEAFF. The J gene is TRBJ1-1, the V gene TRBV7-9; D is possibly TRBD1 (5 bases). CDR3 size: 11 residues. Germline assignment: CDR1 SEHNR and CDR2 FQNEAQ (reference sequence). The ends were cut back, 5 bases at V and 8 bases at J, with 9 bases in the middle.

This chain links TRBV4-1 with TRBJ2-1, with 12 bases identical to TRBD2. Germline V gives CDR1 MGHRA, CDR2 YSYEKL. V was clipped by 2 bases and J by 3 bases; unmatched bases: 20. The CDR3 has 22 amino acids. The CDR3 bases are TGCGCCAGCAGCCAATCCCCCAGGCCTCTAGCGGGGGGGCCTATAGTCTACAATGAGCAGTTCTTC. Residues: CASSQSPRPLAGGPIVYNEQFF.

This clone was counted a single time. The V and J genes are TRBV15 and TRBJ2-7; 11 bases line up with TRBD1. CDR1 is LNHNV and CDR2 is YYDKDF in the germline V gene (reference sequence). Trimming cost V 2 bases and J 2 bases; bases outside gene matches: 2. This CDR3 has 15 residues. CDR3 in amino acids: CATSRPGQGAYEQYF. The CDR3 DNA reads TGTGCCACCAGCAGACCGGGACAGGGGGCCTACGAGCAGTACTTC.

The chain couples TRBV25-1 to TRBJ1-5; D is ambiguous. Germline V lookup: CDR1 MGHDK, CDR2 SYGVNS. The CDR3 contains 11 residues. Trimming took off 5 bases at V and 6 bases at J, with 5 bases between the two ends. The CDR3 reads CASSYPQPQHF. For the CDR3, the DNA is TGTGCCAGCAGTTACCCTCAGCCCCAGCATTTT.

This clone was detected only once. The chain employs TRBV6-1 and TRBJ2-3; D is undetermined. CDR3 size: 15 residues. Germline V gene lookup returns CDR1 MNHNS and CDR2 SASEGT. V gave up 2 bases and J gave up 2 bases, with 11 bases separating them. CDR3 amino acids: CASSELDRFTDTQYF. In DNA form, the CDR3 reads TGTGCCAGCAGTGAATTGGACCGTTTCACAGATACGCAGTATTTT.